Listed below are T cell receptor beta chains from one sample, sequenced in a study of blood T cell repertoires in COVID-19. Method: immunoSEQ multiplex PCR; TCRdb's copy keeps in-frame clones and lacks some. Of about 81,000 clones in the sample, 84% were seen once. The sequenced sample consisted of peripheral blood. Receptors originate from a human donor in a cohort sampled during active COVID-19. CDR3s include the opening cysteine and the closing phenylalanine or tryptophan. The D gene is left open where the match is weak. Clone size is shown for a subset of rows, as once, few, many or a class of expanded clone.

TRBV3-1/TRBV3-2	TRBJ1-2	-	-	TGTGCCAGCAGCCAAGGTCCGCCGACAGCTGCTTATGGCTACACCTTC	CASSQGPPTAAYGYTF
TRBV5-4	TRBJ1-2	-	-	TGTGCCAGCAGGTTGGGAACAGGACACTATGGCTACACCTTC	CASRLGTGHYGYTF
TRBV10-3	TRBJ2-5	TRBD2	-	TGTGCCATCAGTGATGTAGCGGGGGATTCCCAAGAGACCCAGTACTTC	CAISDVAGDSQETQYF
TRBV6-5	TRBJ2-6	TRBD1	-	TGTGCCAGCAGCCGCAGGGGGCCTGGGGCCAACGTCCTGACTTTC	CASSRRGPGANVLTF
TRBV4-2	TRBJ1-3	-	-	TGTGCCAGCAGCCAAGACCAGACAGTTACAGGAAACACCATATATTTT	CASSQDQTVTGNTIYF
TRBV11-2	TRBJ2-7	-	once	TGTGCCAGCAGCTTAGATCTCGGGGATGCTTCCTACGAGCAGTACTTC	CASSLDLGDASYEQYF
TRBV5-4	TRBJ1-2	TRBD1	once	TGTGCCAGCAGCTACGCGACAGGGGCTACTAATGGCTACACCTTC	CASSYATGATNGYTF
TRBV14	TRBJ2-7	-	-	TGTGCCAGCAGCCAAGATCTGGGAGTCAGATCCTACGAGCAGTACTTC	CASSQDLGVRSYEQYF
TRBV27	TRBJ1-6	TRBD1	-	TGTGCCAGCAGTTCGACCCATCTCCGGACAGGGTTAGGATCACCCCTCCACTTT	CASSSTHLRTGLGSPLHF
TRBV19	TRBJ2-7	-	-	TGTGCCAGTAGTAATAGCGGTACCTACGAGCAGTACTTC	CASSNSGTYEQYF
TRBV10-1	TRBJ2-1	-	-	TGCGCCAGCAGTGATAGCGCGTACAATGAGCAGTTCTTC	CASSDSAYNEQFF
TRBV6-5	TRBJ2-3	TRBD1	few	TGTGCCAGCCTGGACAGGGGGCGCCGTACGCAGTATTTT	CASLDRGRRTQYF